This TCR beta chain was identified during a study of blood T cell repertoires in COVID-19. TCRdb's copy holds only in-frame clones and misses some; the assay was immunoSEQ multiplex PCR. The profile shows tens of thousands of clones, more than 65% of them singletons. This CDR3 spans 14 amino acids. V was shortened by 8 bases and J by 0 bases, with 11 bases between the two germline ends. Germline CDR1 reads MNHEY; CDR2 reads SMNVEV (reference sequence). This chain connects TRBV27 to TRBJ1-3; D may be TRBD1 (5 bases). The TCR sequence derives from a human donor in a cohort sampled during active COVID-19. Sequencing was carried out using peripheral blood. The CDR3 reads CASSRTPSGNTIYF. CDR3 nucleotide sequence: TGTGCCAGCTCCCGGACACCCTCTGGAAACACCATATATTTT.